A single sample gave rise to the 30 T cell receptor beta chains below, sequenced in a study of response to subunit inactivated influenza vaccine. One entry per CDR3 protein results from TCRdb running MiXCR on the RT-PCR reads. This table has roughly 650,000 distinct CDR3 sequences, less than 15% appearing once. The sample in question was PBMCs from blood, obtained approximately 15 days before vaccination. The receptors originated from a man in his fifties or sixties who received an inactivated influenza vaccine.

The rearrangement uses TRBV5-1 and TRBJ1-1; TRBD1 aligns across 12 bases. Per the germline V gene, CDR1 is SGHRS and CDR2 is YFSETQ. The CDR3 has 15 amino acids. V gave up 6 bases and J gave up 4 bases; unmatched junction bases: 7. The CDR3 reads CASTSGDRGPTEAFF. In nucleotides, the CDR3 is TGCGCCAGCACCTCCGGGGACAGGGGGCCCACTGAAGCTTTCTTT.

The genes are TRBV5-1 and TRBJ2-7; D remains ambiguous. Germline V gene lookup returns CDR1 SGHRS and CDR2 YFSETQ. The CDR3 length is 14 residues. V gave up 3 bases and J gave up 2 bases, with 12 bases separating them. The CDR3 spells CASSSNSNTYEQYF. In DNA, the CDR3 is TGCGCCAGCAGCTCGAACAGTAATACCTACGAGCAGTACTTC.

This chain joins TRBV28 and TRBJ2-1; 9 bases fit TRBD2. The length of the CDR3 is 15 residues. Germline assignment: CDR1 MDHEN and CDR2 SYDVKM. With 6 bases clipped from V and 2 bases from J, the junction kept 5 bases outside the gene matches. The DNA for the CDR3 is TGTGCCAGCAGCAAAGCGGGAGGCACCTACAATGAGCAGTTCTTC. This encodes CASSKAGGTYNEQFF.

This clonotype was detected only a few times. The chain uses TRBV20-1 and TRBJ1-2; 8 nucleotides align to TRBD1. The length of the CDR3 is 12 residues. Germline trimming cut 6 bases from V and 4 bases from J; bases unmatched to any gene: 4. The germline V gene encodes CDR1 DFQATT and CDR2 SNEGSKA (reference sequence). DNA for the CDR3: TGCAGTGCAGACAGGGGAAGCTATGGCTACACCTTC. Translated: CSADRGSYGYTF.

This clonotype has only a few counts. The chain has TRBV20-1 and TRBJ2-7, with 9 bases matching TRBD1. Trimming took 3 bases from V and 5 from J; bases not matched to a gene: 8. The CDR3 consists of 14 residues. The germline gives CDR1 DFQATT, CDR2 SNEGSKA (reference sequence). CDR3 region: CSASTGQGWDEQYF. The CDR3 nucleotides are TGCAGTGCTAGTACAGGACAGGGGTGGGACGAGCAGTACTTC.

This clonotype was recorded at least ten times. The germline gene is not matched at one end of the junction; a read error may be the cause. The J gene is TRBJ2-1, the V gene TRBV5-1; D is ambiguous. The germline CDR1 and CDR2 sequences are SGHRS and YFSETQ. CDR3 size: 12 residues. CDR3 bases: TGTGCCAGCAGTCTCTCGAGGAATGAGCAGTTCTTC. Protein sequence: CASSLSRNEQFF.

This clonotype has at least ten counts. The chain combines TRBV6-1 with TRBJ2-3; D assignment may be TRBD1 or TRBD2 (5 bases each). V was cut by 6 bases and J by 3 bases, with 16 bases left in between. From germline, CDR1 is MNHNS and CDR2 SASEGT. CDR3 length: 15 residues. The CDR3 loop reads CASSPPGRRTDTQYF. For the CDR3, the DNA is TGTGCCAGCAGCCCCCCGGGGCGCAGAACAGATACGCAGTATTTT.

This clonotype has at least ten counts. The chain links TRBV12-3 or TRBV12-4 to TRBJ1-5, with D hard to call. The CDR3 runs 14 residues. V was pared by 0 bases and J by 6 bases, with 9 bases between. DNA for the CDR3: TGTGCCAGCAGTTTAGCGCTCGGGCTTCAGCCCCAGCATTTT. Encoded protein: CASSLALGLQPQHF.

This clonotype was picked up many times. V is TRBV28 and J is TRBJ2-1; 7 bases are shared with TRBD2. The CDR3 runs 17 residues. Germline assignment: CDR1 MDHEN and CDR2 SYDVKM. V lost 3 bases and J lost 0; bases outside the gene matches: 8. This chain's CDR3 is CASSLEPGGSSYNEQFF. DNA for the CDR3: TGTGCCAGCAGTTTGGAGCCCGGGGGGAGCTCCTACAATGAGCAGTTCTTC.

The table lists this clonotype with many counts. The genes are TRBV12-3 or TRBV12-4 and TRBJ2-5; no definite D call. This CDR3 spans 15 amino acids. Trimming cost V 2 bases and J 3 bases, with 13 bases left between them. The CDR3 reads CASSLRSLTEETQYF. The CDR3 bases are TGTGCCAGCAGTTTAAGATCTTTAACCGAAGAGACCCAGTACTTC.

The V call is TRBV28, the J call TRBJ2-1; D may be TRBD1 (5 bases). The CDR3 length is 13 residues. Germline V CDR1 and CDR2: MDHEN, SYDVKM. Trimming shortened V by 6 bases and J by 5 bases, and 11 bases separated the two germline ends. Here the CDR3 DNA reads TGTGCCAGCAGGACCCTAGGGGACAATGAGCAGTTCTTC. Translated: CASRTLGDNEQFF.

V gene TRBV9 combines with J gene TRBJ1-1, with a possible D match to TRBD1 (5 bases). The CDR3 spans 16 residues. The germline V and J ends were trimmed by 0 bases and 1 base, with 13 bases remaining between them. Per the germline V gene, CDR1 is SGDLS and CDR2 is YYNGEE. CDR3 coding DNA: TGTGCCAGCAGCGTAGACGGGGCCCAAACGAACACTGAAGCTTTCTTT. As protein: CASSVDGAQTNTEAFF.

This clonotype was seen repeatedly, ten times or more. The chain links TRBV9 to TRBJ2-5, with D perhaps TRBD1 or TRBD2 (6 bases each). Trimming removed 3 bases from V and 2 bases from J, with 11 bases in between. Germline values: CDR1 SGDLS, CDR2 YYNGEE. The CDR3 has 14 amino acids. The chain's CDR3 is CASSERRGQETQYF. CDR3 nucleotide sequence: TGTGCCAGCAGCGAGAGGAGGGGGCAAGAGACCCAGTACTTC.

This chain links TRBV29-1 with TRBJ2-3, with TRBD2 matching 13 bases. The CDR3 is 16 amino acids. In germline, CDR1 is SQVTM, CDR2 ANQGSEA. V shed 3 bases, J shed 6 bases, and the junction held 9 bases outside the gene matches. The CDR3 sequence is CSVDLYGTSGMDTQYF. CDR3 DNA: TGCAGCGTTGACCTATACGGGACTAGCGGGATGGATACGCAGTATTTT.

The V gene is TRBV5-1, the J gene TRBJ2-5; the match to TRBD2 covers 9 bases. Trimming removed 0 bases from V and 1 base from J; junction bases left unmatched: 7. The CDR3 runs to 17 residues. Germline V gives CDR1 SGHRS, CDR2 YFSETQ. This CDR3 reads CASSLASGGIVQETQYF. CDR3 DNA sequence: TGCGCCAGCAGCTTGGCAAGCGGGGGGATCGTCCAAGAGACCCAGTACTTC.

The V call is TRBV5-1, the J call TRBJ2-2; D may be TRBD2 (6 bases). The CDR3 length is 14 residues. Germline-derived CDR1 and CDR2 are SGHRS and YFSETQ. Deletions cut 4 bases from V and 6 bases from J, with 13 bases between. The CDR3 sequence is CASSPTPSAGELFF. The CDR3 DNA follows: TGCGCCAGCAGCCCGACCCCTAGCGCCGGGGAGCTGTTTTTT.

The V gene is TRBV11-2, the J gene TRBJ2-1, with 14 nucleotides matching TRBD2. Germline loops: CDR1 SGHAT, CDR2 FQNNGV. The ends lost 2 bases at V and 5 bases at J; junction bases unmatched: 2. The CDR3 has 16 amino acids. CDR3 in DNA: TGTGCCAGCAGCTTACCGGGACTAGCGGGAGACAATGAGCAGTTCTTC. It yields the protein CASSLPGLAGDNEQFF.

The V call is TRBV6-5, the J call TRBJ1-5, with no clear D. The V gene's germline CDR1 is MNHEY and CDR2 SVGAGI. With 4 bases removed from V and 3 bases from J, the gap between germline ends came to 7 bases. The CDR3 consists of 13 residues. CDR3 DNA sequence: TGTGCCAGCAGTTCCGGGTACAATCAGCCCCAGCATTTT. Translation gives CASSSGYNQPQHF.

In this sample, this clonotype turned up once. The chain combines TRBV7-2 with TRBJ2-7; 10 bases agree with TRBD2. V lost 6 bases and J lost 3; bases outside the gene matches: 5. CDR1 and CDR2 from the germline V gene are SGHTA and FQGNSA. The CDR3 loop spans 14 amino acids. The CDR3 sequence: CASRQVAGGYEQYF. The CDR3 DNA reads TGTGCCAGCAGACAAGTAGCGGGAGGCTACGAGCAGTACTTC.

The chain is built from TRBV6-5 and TRBJ1-2; weak D call: TRBD1 (5 bases). Germline V gene data show CDR1 as MNHEY and CDR2 as SVGAGI. CDR3 length: 16 amino acids. Trimming pared 3 bases from V and 2 bases from J, leaving 16 bases between. The CDR3 DNA follows: TGTGCCAGCAGTTATACTACCGGGACGGCAAACTATGGCTACACCTTC. Its translation: CASSYTTGTANYGYTF.

This clonotype was counted only a few times. V and J are TRBV9 and TRBJ2-4; tentatively, D is TRBD2 (7 bases). The CDR3 covers 15 residues. Per germline, CDR1 SGDLS and CDR2 YYNGEE. Trimming shortened V by 0 bases and J by 5 bases, and 12 bases separated the two germline ends. In DNA form, the CDR3 reads TGTGCCAGCAGCGTAGGAGGGGGGGCTCAAAACATTCAGTACTTC. Its translation is CASSVGGGAQNIQYF. The full variable domain, with the rest looked up from reference TRBV9 and TRBJ2-4, is DSGVTQTPKHLITATGQRVTLRCSPRSGDLSVYWYQQSLDQGLQFLIQYYNGEERAKGNILERFSAQQFPDLHSELNLSSLELGDSALYFCASSVGGGAQNIQYFGAGTRLSVL.

This clonotype appeared a few times. This sequence joins TRBV18 and TRBJ2-7; D is unresolved. The CDR3 sequence is 11 residues long. Germline lookup yields CDR1 KGHSH and CDR2 LQKENI. Trimming pared 5 bases from V and 7 bases from J, leaving 9 bases between. The CDR3 DNA is TGTGCCAGCTCATCGACCGAGGAGCAGTACTTC. Translation gives CASSSTEEQYF.

In this sample, this clonotype turned up many times. J is TRBJ1-5 and V is TRBV4-3; no clear D gene. In germline, CDR1 is LGHNA, CDR2 YSLEER. Trimming took 0 bases from V and 4 from J, leaving 10 bases between them. The CDR3 has 15 residues. CDR3 sequence: CASSQDVAVNQPQHF. CDR3 nucleotides: TGCGCCAGCAGCCAAGATGTGGCAGTTAATCAGCCCCAGCATTTT.

The rearrangement joins TRBV5-6 to TRBJ2-7; 10 nucleotides agree with TRBD1. The CDR3 length is 16 residues. J was trimmed by 6 bases and V by 3 bases; bases with no gene match: 12. Germline CDR1 reads SGHDT; CDR2 reads YYEEEE. The CDR3 region is CASSSLPGQGLSEQYF. The CDR3 nucleotides are TGTGCCAGCAGCTCCCTACCGGGACAGGGGTTAAGCGAGCAGTACTTC.

This clonotype has a handful of counts. The CDR3, as DNA: TGCGCCAGCAGGAGTACCAGCTCCTACAATGAGCAGTTCTTC. Translating it yields CASRSTSSYNEQFF. The chain recombines TRBV5-1 with TRBJ2-1; no firm D call. CDR1 is SGHRS, CDR2 YFSETQ, per germline. Trimming cost V 5 bases and J 0 bases, with 9 bases left between them. The CDR3 is 14 amino acids.

This clonotype was observed many times. The gene calls are TRBV7-2 and TRBJ1-1; possible D gene TRBD1, 5 bases. V lost 4 bases and J lost 0, with 9 bases in between. The CDR3 runs 14 residues. CDR1 SGHTA and CDR2 FQGNSA come from the germline V gene. The DNA for the CDR3 is TGTGCCAGCAGCTCGACAGCACTGAACACTGAAGCTTTCTTT. Translating gives CASSSTALNTEAFF. Looking up the rest from reference TRBV7-2 and TRBJ1-1 gives the full variable domain: GAGVSQSPSNKVTEKGKDVELRCDPISGHTALYWYRQSLGQGLEFLIYFQGNSAPDKSGLPSDRFSAERTGGSVSTLTIQRTQQEDSAVYLCASSSTALNTEAFFGQGTRLTVV.

The sample holds a few counts of this clonotype. The chain couples TRBV6-2 or TRBV6-3 to TRBJ2-1; the D gene is possibly TRBD2 (5 bases). The CDR3 consists of 13 residues. CDR1 MNHEY and CDR2 SVGEGT come from the germline V gene. Trimming cost V 5 bases and J 5 bases, with 10 bases left between them. The CDR3 DNA reads TGTGCCAGCAGTATCGGGGATCACAATGAGCAGTTCTTC. It translates to CASSIGDHNEQFF.

A few counts support this clonotype. Here the CDR3 DNA reads TGTGCCAGCAGCTTAGCGATGGGAGATACGCAGTATTTT. It codes for CASSLAMGDTQYF. The rearrangement uses TRBV7-6 and TRBJ2-3, with D unresolved. Germline-derived CDR1 and CDR2 are SGHVS and FNYEAQ. This CDR3 has 13 amino acids. V was trimmed by 0 bases and J by 5 bases, leaving 6 bases between them.

This clonotype showed up many times. This chain uses TRBV28 with TRBJ2-2; possible D gene TRBD2, 5 bases. Germline-derived CDR1 and CDR2 are MDHEN and SYDVKM. Trimming took 4 bases from V and 5 from J, leaving 8 bases between them. The CDR3 is 13 amino acids. CDR3 in amino acids: CASSSGLTGELFF. The CDR3 coding sequence is TGTGCCAGCAGTTCCGGACTTACCGGGGAGCTGTTTTTT. The full variable domain, completed using reference TRBV28 and TRBJ2-2, is DVKVTQSSRYLVKRTGEKVFLECVQDMDHENMFWYRQDPGLGLRLIYFSYDVKMKEKGDIPEGYSVSREKKERFSLILESASTNQTSMYLCASSSGLTGELFFGEGSRLTVL.

This clonotype was seen ten or more times. The chain has TRBV6-5 and TRBJ2-3; no firm D call. The CDR3 consists of 14 residues. The V end lost 5 bases, the J end lost 2 bases, and 11 bases lay between the germline ends. Germline V gene lookup returns CDR1 MNHEY and CDR2 SVGAGI. In DNA form, the CDR3 reads TGTGCCAGCAGTACTGGGAAGTTCACAGATACGCAGTATTTT. Translated, it gives CASSTGKFTDTQYF.